Reported below is one TCR beta chain. The data originate from a study of shared T cell receptors in the human thymus. Only in-frame clones appear in the TCRdb table, and some are missing; sequencing was by immunoSEQ multiplex PCR. The sample includes approximately 730,000 clones, approximately 83% seen only once; the top ten take around 0.0099%. This same sample was also taken into another study, of human thymus T cells. That study reports: Thymus specimens were resections from corrective heart surgery.

The material sequenced was thymocytes. This TCR was recovered from a girl in the first two years of life with a congenital heart defect.

CDR3 residues: CASSHLTGTSPQHF. The CDR3 DNA follows: TGTGCCAGTAGTCACCTAACAGGTACCTCGCCCCAGCATTTT. The chain is built from TRBV19 and TRBJ1-5; tentatively, D is TRBD1 (5 bases). Trimming took 5 bases from V and 9 from J, leaving 17 bases between them. Per germline, CDR1 LNHDA and CDR2 SQIVND (reference sequence). This CDR3 is built from 14 residues.